This T cell receptor beta chain was sequenced for a study of lymphopenia after photon versus proton radiotherapy. Study-level points and caveats: Relative stability marked proton patients; photon patients lost diversity and naive cells.

This clone was seen only once. Antigen unknown. Sequencing was performed with immunoSEQ multiplex PCR; in TCRdb, only in-frame clones are kept and a portion is missing. In the table there are tens of thousands of clones, over 70% of which are singletons. The CDR3 consists of 13 residues. The germline V gene encodes CDR1 GTSNPN and CDR2 SVGIG (reference sequence). V shed 4 bases and J shed 0 bases, with 9 bases lying between them. The sequences come from peripheral blood, collected from a patient treated with proton-based radiotherapy. The source is a man at least 80 years old with esophageal cancer. This chain connects TRBV30 to TRBJ1-2, with a possible D match to TRBD1 (6 bases). The CDR3 bases are TGTGCCTGGATTGGACAGACTAACTATGGCTACACCTTC. Its protein is CAWIGQTNYGYTF.